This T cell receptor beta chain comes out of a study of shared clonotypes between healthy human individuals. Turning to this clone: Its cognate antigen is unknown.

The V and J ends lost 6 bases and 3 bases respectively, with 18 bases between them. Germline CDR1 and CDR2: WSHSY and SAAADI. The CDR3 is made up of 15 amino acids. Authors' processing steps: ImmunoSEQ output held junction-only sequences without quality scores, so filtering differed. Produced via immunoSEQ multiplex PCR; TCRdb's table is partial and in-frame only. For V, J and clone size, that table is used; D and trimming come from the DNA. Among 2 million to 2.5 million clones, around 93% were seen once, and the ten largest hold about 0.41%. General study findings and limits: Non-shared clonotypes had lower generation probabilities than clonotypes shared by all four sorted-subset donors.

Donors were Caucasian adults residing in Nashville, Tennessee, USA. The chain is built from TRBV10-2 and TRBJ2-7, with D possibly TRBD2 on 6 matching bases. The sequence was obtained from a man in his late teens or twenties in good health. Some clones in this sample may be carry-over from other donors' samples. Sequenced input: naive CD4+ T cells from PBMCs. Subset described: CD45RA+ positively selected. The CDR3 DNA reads TGCGCCAGCAGCACCTCCTGGGGGGAAAGCTACGAGCAGTACTTC. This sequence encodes CASSTSWGESYEQYF.